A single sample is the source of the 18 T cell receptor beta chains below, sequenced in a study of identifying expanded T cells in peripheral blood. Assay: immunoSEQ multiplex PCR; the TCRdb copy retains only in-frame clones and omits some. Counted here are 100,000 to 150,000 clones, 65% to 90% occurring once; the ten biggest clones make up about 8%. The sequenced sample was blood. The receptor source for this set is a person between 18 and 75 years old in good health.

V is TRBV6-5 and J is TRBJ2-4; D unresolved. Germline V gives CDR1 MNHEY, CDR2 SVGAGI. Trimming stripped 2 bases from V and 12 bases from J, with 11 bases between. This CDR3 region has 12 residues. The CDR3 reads CASSYPTPDQYF. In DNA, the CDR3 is TGTGCCAGCAGTTACCCTACGCCAGATCAGTACTTC.

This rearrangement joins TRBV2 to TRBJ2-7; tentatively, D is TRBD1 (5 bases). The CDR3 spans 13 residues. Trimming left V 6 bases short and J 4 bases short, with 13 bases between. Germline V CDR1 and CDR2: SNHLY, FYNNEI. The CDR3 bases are TGTGCCAGCAGCCTCAGGGATATTTACGAGCAGTACTTC. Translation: CASSLRDIYEQYF.

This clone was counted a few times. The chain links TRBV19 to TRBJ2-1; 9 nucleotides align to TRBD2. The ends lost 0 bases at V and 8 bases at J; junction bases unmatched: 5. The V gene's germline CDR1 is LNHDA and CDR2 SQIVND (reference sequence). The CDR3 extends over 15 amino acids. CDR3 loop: CASSIEVAGVDEQFF. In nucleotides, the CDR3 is TGTGCCAGTAGTATAGAGGTAGCGGGAGTGGATGAGCAGTTCTTC.

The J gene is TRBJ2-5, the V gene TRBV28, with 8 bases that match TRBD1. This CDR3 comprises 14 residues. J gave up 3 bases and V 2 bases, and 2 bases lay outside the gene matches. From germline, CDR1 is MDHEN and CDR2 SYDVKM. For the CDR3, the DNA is TGTGCCAGCAGTTTAGGGGGACAGGAAGAGACCCAGTACTTC. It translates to CASSLGGQEETQYF.

This CDR3 is CASRRGGNSPLHF. The CDR3 nucleotides read TGTGCCAGCAGAAGAGGGGGTAATTCACCCCTCCACTTT. J is TRBJ1-6 and V is TRBV6-5; tentatively, D is TRBD1 (6 bases). The CDR3 runs to 13 residues. Trimming stripped 6 bases from V and 6 bases from J, with 9 bases between. The V gene's germline CDR1 is MNHEY and CDR2 SVGAGI.

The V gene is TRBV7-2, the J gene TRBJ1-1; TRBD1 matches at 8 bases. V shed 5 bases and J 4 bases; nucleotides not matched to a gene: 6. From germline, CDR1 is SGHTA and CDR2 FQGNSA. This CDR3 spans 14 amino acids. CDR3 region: CASSQQGGSTEAFF. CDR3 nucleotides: TGTGCCAGCAGCCAACAGGGGGGGAGCACTGAAGCTTTCTTT.

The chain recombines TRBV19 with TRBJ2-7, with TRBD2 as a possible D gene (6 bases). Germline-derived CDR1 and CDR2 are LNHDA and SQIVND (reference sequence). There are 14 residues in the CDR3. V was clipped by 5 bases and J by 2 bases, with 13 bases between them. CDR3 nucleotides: TGTGCCAGTAGTGCCCCCGGAGGGACCTACGAGCAGTACTTC. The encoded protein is CASSAPGGTYEQYF.

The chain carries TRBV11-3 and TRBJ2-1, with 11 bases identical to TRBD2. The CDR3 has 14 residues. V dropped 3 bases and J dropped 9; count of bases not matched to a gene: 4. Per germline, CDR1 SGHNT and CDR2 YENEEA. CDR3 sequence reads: CASSFGTSGGEQFF. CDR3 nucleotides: TGTGCCAGCAGCTTCGGGACTAGCGGCGGTGAGCAGTTCTTC.

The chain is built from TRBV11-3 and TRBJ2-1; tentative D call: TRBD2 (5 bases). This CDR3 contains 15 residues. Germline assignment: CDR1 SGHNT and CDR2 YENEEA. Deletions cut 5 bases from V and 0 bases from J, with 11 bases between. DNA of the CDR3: TGTGCCAGCAGCCCCTTTGGGAGCTCCTACAATGAGCAGTTCTTC. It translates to CASSPFGSSYNEQFF.

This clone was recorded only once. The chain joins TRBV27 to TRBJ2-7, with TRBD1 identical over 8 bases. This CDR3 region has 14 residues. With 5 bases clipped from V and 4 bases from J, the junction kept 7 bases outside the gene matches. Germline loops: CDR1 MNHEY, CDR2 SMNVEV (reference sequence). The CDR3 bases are TGTGCCAGCAGTCCGCGGACAGGGCTTTACGAGCAGTACTTC. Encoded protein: CASSPRTGLYEQYF.

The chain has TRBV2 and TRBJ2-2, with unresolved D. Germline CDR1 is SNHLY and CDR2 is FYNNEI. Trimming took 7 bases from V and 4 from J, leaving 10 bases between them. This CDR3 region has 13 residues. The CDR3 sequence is CASTREFTGELFF. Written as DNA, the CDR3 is TGTGCCAGCACCAGAGAGTTCACCGGGGAGCTGTTTTTT.

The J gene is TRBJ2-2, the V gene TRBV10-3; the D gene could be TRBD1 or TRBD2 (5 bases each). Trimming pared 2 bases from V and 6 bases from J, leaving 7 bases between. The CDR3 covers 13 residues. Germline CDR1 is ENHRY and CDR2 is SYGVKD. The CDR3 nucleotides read TGTGCCATCAGTGAGCCGGGGCCCGGGGAGCTGTTTTTT. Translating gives CAISEPGPGELFF.

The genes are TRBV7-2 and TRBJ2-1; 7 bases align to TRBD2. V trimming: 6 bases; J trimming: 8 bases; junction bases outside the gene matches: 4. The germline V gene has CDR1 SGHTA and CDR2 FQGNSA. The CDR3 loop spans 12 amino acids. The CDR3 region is CASSITSDEQFF. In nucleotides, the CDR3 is TGTGCCAGCAGTATAACTAGCGATGAGCAGTTCTTC.

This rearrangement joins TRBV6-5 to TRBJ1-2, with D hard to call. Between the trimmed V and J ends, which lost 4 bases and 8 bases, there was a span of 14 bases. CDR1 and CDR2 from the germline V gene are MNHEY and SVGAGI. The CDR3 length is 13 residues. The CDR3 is CASSLSGSEGYTF. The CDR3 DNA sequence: TGTGCCAGCAGTTTATCCGGGAGCGAAGGCTACACCTTC.

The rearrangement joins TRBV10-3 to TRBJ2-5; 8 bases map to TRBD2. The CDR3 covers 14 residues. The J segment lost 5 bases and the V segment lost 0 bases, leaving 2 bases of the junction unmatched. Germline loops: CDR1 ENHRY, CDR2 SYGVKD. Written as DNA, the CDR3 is TGTGCCATCAGTGAGTCCGGGAGGGTGGAGACCCAGTACTTC. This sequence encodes CAISESGRVETQYF.

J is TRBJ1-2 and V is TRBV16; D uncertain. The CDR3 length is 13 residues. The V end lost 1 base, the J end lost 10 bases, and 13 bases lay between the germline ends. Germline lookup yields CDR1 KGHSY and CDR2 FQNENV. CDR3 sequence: CASSQWQANTYTF. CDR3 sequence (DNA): TGTGCCAGCAGCCAATGGCAGGCGAATACCTACACCTTC.

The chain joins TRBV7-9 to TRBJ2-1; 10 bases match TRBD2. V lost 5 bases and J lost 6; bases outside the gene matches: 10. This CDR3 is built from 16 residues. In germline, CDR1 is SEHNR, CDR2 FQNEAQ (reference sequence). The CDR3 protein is CASSQSGRALRNEQFF. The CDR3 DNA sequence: TGTGCCAGCAGCCAAAGCGGGAGGGCCCTCCGCAATGAGCAGTTCTTC. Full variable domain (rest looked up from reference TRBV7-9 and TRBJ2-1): DTGVSQNPRHKITKRGQNVTFRCDPISEHNRLYWYRQTLGQGPEFLTYFQNEAQLEKSRLLSDRFSAERPKGSFSTLEIQRTEQGDSAMYLCASSQSGRALRNEQFFGPGTRLTVL.

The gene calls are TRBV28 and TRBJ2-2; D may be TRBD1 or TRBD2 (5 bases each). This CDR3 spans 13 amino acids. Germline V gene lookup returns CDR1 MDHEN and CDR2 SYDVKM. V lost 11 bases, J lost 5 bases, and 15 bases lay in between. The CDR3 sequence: CAGRRGVTGELFF. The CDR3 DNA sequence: TGTGCCGGCCGCCGGGGCGTTACCGGGGAGCTGTTTTTT.